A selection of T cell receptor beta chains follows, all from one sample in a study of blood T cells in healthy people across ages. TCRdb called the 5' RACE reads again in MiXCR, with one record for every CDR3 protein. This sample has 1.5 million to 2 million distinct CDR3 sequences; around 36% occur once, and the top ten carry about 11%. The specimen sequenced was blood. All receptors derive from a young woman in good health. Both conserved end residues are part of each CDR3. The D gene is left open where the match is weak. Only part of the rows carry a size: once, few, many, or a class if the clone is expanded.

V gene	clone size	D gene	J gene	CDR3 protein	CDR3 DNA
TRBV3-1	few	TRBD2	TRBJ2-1	CASSQERTSGTGEQFF	TGTGCCAGCAGCCAAGAGAGGACTAGCGGGACAGGTGAGCAGTTCTTC
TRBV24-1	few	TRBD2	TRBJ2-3	CATSDPGLAGGDTQYF	TGTGCCACCAGTGATCCGGGACTAGCGGGGGGAGATACGCAGTATTTT
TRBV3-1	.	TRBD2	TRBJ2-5	CASSQAKRGGQETQYF	TGTGCCAGCAGCCAAGCCAAGCGGGGAGGGCAAGAGACCCAGTACTTC
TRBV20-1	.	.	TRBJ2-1	CSARSSQETQFF	TGCAGTGCTAGGTCCAGCCAAGAGACCCAGTTCTTC
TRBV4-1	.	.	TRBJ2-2	CASSPPRAGSVTGELFF	TGCGCCAGCAGCCCTCCCCGGGCAGGGTCGGTCACCGGGGAGCTGTTTTTT
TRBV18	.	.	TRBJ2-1	CASSPPTIKEQFF	TGTGCCAGCTCACCACCGACTATCAAAGAGCAGTTCTTC
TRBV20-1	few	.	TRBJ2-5	CSARDIRTSSQTQYF	TGCAGTGCTAGAGATATTCGGACCAGCAGTCAGACCCAGTACTTC
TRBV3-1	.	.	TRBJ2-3	CASSREGAILTDTQYF	TGTGCCAGCAGCCGAGAGGGCGCGATCTTGACAGATACGCAGTATTTT
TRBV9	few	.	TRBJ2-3	CASSSDGATGTQYF	TGTGCCAGCAGCTCCGATGGGGCCACAGGTACGCAGTATTTT
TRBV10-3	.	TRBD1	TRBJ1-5	CAISGGTASSNQPQHF	TGTGCCATCAGCGGTGGGACAGCAAGTTCCAATCAGCCCCAGCATTTT
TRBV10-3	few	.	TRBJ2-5	CAISESGPKKETQYF	TGTGCCATCAGTGAGTCGGGACCGAAAAAAGAGACCCAGTACTTC
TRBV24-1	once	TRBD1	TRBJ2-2	CATSDYGQGLTGELFF	TGTGCCACCAGTGATTACGGACAGGGACTGACCGGGGAGCTGTTTTTT
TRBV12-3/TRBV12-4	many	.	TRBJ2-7	CASSLYAYEQYF	TGTGCCAGCAGTTTATACGCCTACGAGCAGTACTTC
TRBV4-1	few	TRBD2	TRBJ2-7	CASSLSGLAGPYEQYF	TGCGCCAGCAGCCTATCCGGACTAGCGGGGCCCTACGAGCAGTACTTC
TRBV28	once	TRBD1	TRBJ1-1	CASGQGLGNTEAFF	TGTGCCAGCGGACAGGGATTGGGGAACACTGAAGCTTTCTTT
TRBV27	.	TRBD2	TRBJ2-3	CASSFLLADTQYF	TGTGCCAGCAGTTTTTTACTAGCGGATACGCAGTATTTT
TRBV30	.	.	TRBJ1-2	CAWSVVTGYGYTF	TGTGCCTGGAGTGTAGTGACTGGATATGGCTACACCTTC